These 29 T cell receptor beta chains were sequenced from one sample in a study of shared clonotypes between healthy human individuals. Sequencing was performed with immunoSEQ multiplex PCR; in TCRdb, only in-frame clones are kept and a portion is missing. Of around 1.1 million clones listed, 70% to 85% are singletons. Sequencing was carried out using memory CD4+ T cells from PBMCs. Documented subset: CD45RA-negative fraction. These receptors were obtained from a man between 18 and 29 years old in good health. Some clones in this sample may be carry-over from other donors' samples.

This clone has just a few counts. The chain carries TRBV30 and TRBJ1-1; D not resolved. Looked up from germline, CDR1 is GTSNPN and CDR2 is SVGIG (reference sequence). CDR3 length: 11 residues. V lost 1 base and J lost 8, with 8 bases in between. The CDR3 loop reads CAWSESSEAFF. The CDR3, as DNA: TGTGCCTGGAGTGAAAGTAGCGAAGCTTTCTTT.

The chain combines TRBV7-9 with TRBJ1-1, with D possibly being TRBD1 (5 bases). The CDR3 spans 10 residues. Germline V CDR1 and CDR2: SEHNR, FQNEAQ (reference sequence). V was pared by 8 bases and J by 7 bases, with 8 bases between. The CDR3 loop is CASGGGEAFF. CDR3 nucleotide sequence: TGTGCCAGCGGGGGAGGTGAAGCTTTCTTT.

The J gene is TRBJ2-5, the V gene TRBV30, with unresolved D. In germline, CDR1 is GTSNPN, CDR2 SVGIG (reference sequence). The V end was cut by 5 bases, the J end by 4 bases, with 26 bases between. CDR3 length equals 17 residues. This CDR3 is CAWSPSLISGPPETQYF. The CDR3 DNA follows: TGTGCCTGGTCGCCCTCGTTAATTTCAGGCCCTCCAGAGACCCAGTACTTC.

The gene calls are TRBV28 and TRBJ2-7, with 13 bases that match TRBD2. Per the germline V gene, CDR1 is MDHEN and CDR2 is SYDVKM. V shed 6 bases and J 3 bases; nucleotides not matched to a gene: 20. The CDR3 has 20 amino acids. CDR3 bases: TGTGCCAGCAGCCTGGCTTCCACGTTCGGACTAGCGGGAGTCGGCTACGAGCAGTACTTC. It encodes CASSLASTFGLAGVGYEQYF.

The J gene is TRBJ1-2, the V gene TRBV29-1; TRBD1 is a possible D gene (6 bases). Germline loops: CDR1 SQVTM, CDR2 ANQGSEA. The ends were cut back, 6 bases at V and 5 bases at J, with 16 bases in the middle. This CDR3 region has 13 residues. CDR3 in amino acids: CSVPVGGGYGYTF. The CDR3 DNA reads TGCAGCGTGCCCGTTGGGGGCGGGTATGGCTACACCTTC.

The genes are TRBV5-6 and TRBJ2-7, with 8 bases that match TRBD1. This CDR3 has 14 residues. CDR1 and CDR2 from the germline V gene are SGHDT and YYEEEE. Trimming removed 2 bases from V and 6 bases from J; junction bases left unmatched: 7. CDR3 nucleotides: TGTGCCAGCAGCTTTGGACAGGGTCTAGGCGAGCAGTACTTC. Amino acids: CASSFGQGLGEQYF.

The chain carries TRBV5-5 and TRBJ1-5; a possible D gene is TRBD1 (5 bases). The CDR3 runs to 16 residues. CDR1 is SGHKS, CDR2 YYEKEE, per germline (reference sequence). Trimming pared 0 bases from V and 8 bases from J, leaving 18 bases between. This CDR3 reads CASSLVPGTPYEPQHF. CDR3 nucleotide sequence: TGTGCCAGCAGCTTGGTTCCGGGGACCCCTTATGAGCCCCAGCATTTT.

V gene TRBV18 combines with J gene TRBJ2-7; the D is unclear. Germline lookup yields CDR1 KGHSH and CDR2 LQKENI. V gave up 1 base and J gave up 2 bases, with 6 bases separating them. The CDR3 is 13 residues long. As DNA, the CDR3 is TGTGCCAGCTCACCACGCGGTACCTACGAGCAGTACTTC. It is translated as CASSPRGTYEQYF.

V usage is TRBV5-1 and J usage is TRBJ2-5, with D tentatively TRBD2 (6 bases). V lost 3 bases, J lost 6 bases, and 21 bases lay in between. Per the germline V gene, CDR1 is SGHRS and CDR2 is YFSETQ. The CDR3 runs 16 residues. The CDR3 DNA reads as TGCGCCAGCAGCTGGGGGGACGTCATTGCGGGGCAGACCCAGTACTTC. This translates into CASSWGDVIAGQTQYF.

For this clone: A far more abundant clone sits one base away, making this likely a read error. Other DNA sequences in the sample encode the same CDR3. This chain joins TRBV28 and TRBJ2-7; D remains unclear. V lost 8 bases to trimming and J lost 3 bases, with 5 bases between them. Germline V gene sequence: CDR1 MDHEN, CDR2 SYDVKM. The CDR3 has 10 amino acids. The CDR3 here is CASGYYEQYF. The CDR3 bases are TGTGCCAGCGGGTACTACGAGCAGTACTTC.

The J gene is TRBJ2-5, the V gene TRBV5-4; 8 bases line up with TRBD1. V shed 4 bases, J shed 7 bases, and the junction held 15 bases outside the gene matches. Germline V gene data show CDR1 as SGHNT and CDR2 as YYREEE (reference sequence). This CDR3 has 16 amino acids. The CDR3 region is CASSTTQQGVSVTQYF. The CDR3 bases are TGTGCCAGCAGCACAACCCAACAGGGGGTATCAGTGACCCAGTACTTC.

This clone showed up just once. The V call is TRBV5-5, the J call TRBJ1-5; 7 nucleotides align to TRBD1. Germline CDR1 and CDR2: SGHKS and YYEKEE (reference sequence). This CDR3 has 17 residues. V shed 0 bases and J 2 bases; nucleotides not matched to a gene: 8. CDR3 amino acids: CASSLEGQGVGNQPQHF. In DNA, the CDR3 is TGTGCCAGCAGCTTGGAGGGCCAGGGGGTAGGCAATCAGCCCCAGCATTTT. Variable domain in full (rest from reference TRBV5-5 and TRBJ1-5): DAGVTQSPTHLIKTRGQQVTLRCSPISGHKSVSWYQQVLGQGPQFIFQYYEKEERGRGNFPDRFSARQFPNYSSELNVNALLLGDSALYLCASSLEGQGVGNQPQHFGDGTRLSIL.

The chain carries TRBV28 and TRBJ2-7; D might be TRBD2 (7 bases). This CDR3 has 15 residues. V was trimmed by 7 bases and J by 0 bases, leaving 16 bases between them. CDR1 is MDHEN and CDR2 is SYDVKM in the germline V gene. CDR3 coding DNA: TGTGCCAGCACCCAACGGGGGGCAGGCTCCTACGAGCAGTACTTC. It encodes CASTQRGAGSYEQYF.

V is TRBV11-2 and J is TRBJ2-2, with D perhaps matching TRBD2 (5 bases). Looked up from germline, CDR1 is SGHAT and CDR2 is FQNNGV. V was pared by 7 bases and J by 0 bases, with 12 bases between. CDR3 length: 15 amino acids. This chain's CDR3 is CASTGGRTNTGELFF. The CDR3 coding sequence is TGTGCCAGCACCGGAGGACGGACGAACACCGGGGAGCTGTTTTTT.

The chain has TRBV25-1 and TRBJ2-1; 10 positions match TRBD2. Germline V gene sequence: CDR1 MGHDK, CDR2 SYGVNS. The CDR3 has 13 amino acids. The CDR3 sequence: CACLAGGYNEQFF. DNA of the CDR3: TGTGCGTGCTTAGCGGGAGGCTACAATGAGCAGTTCTTC.

The count of this clone is one. The chain is built from TRBV7-6 and TRBJ2-2, with TRBD2 matching 8 bases. The CDR3 is made up of 18 amino acids. The ends lost 5 bases at V and 0 bases at J; junction bases unmatched: 11. Germline V gives CDR1 SGHVS, CDR2 FNYEAQ. As DNA, the CDR3 is TGTGCCAGCAGCCCAAGAACGGGACTAGGCACGAACACCGGGGAGCTGTTTTTT. Its translation: CASSPRTGLGTNTGELFF.

The CDR3 spells CASSFGTNTDTQYF. CDR3 coding DNA: TGTGCCAGCAGCTTCGGGACTAACACAGATACGCAGTATTTT. V is TRBV5-6 and J is TRBJ2-3; 7 bases fit TRBD2. The CDR3 extends over 14 amino acids. Losses at the gene ends were 2 bases for V and 2 bases for J; bases not matched to a gene: 2. Germline CDR1 and CDR2: SGHDT and YYEEEE.

Regarding this clone: Other nucleotide sequences in the sample specify the same CDR3. V gene TRBV9 combines with J gene TRBJ2-3; 7 bases map to TRBD2. Germline V gene sequence: CDR1 SGDLS, CDR2 YYNGEE. J lost 1 base, V lost 2 bases, and 4 bases had no gene match. The CDR3 length is 15 residues. CDR3 DNA: TGTGCCAGCAGCGTGGGCGGGAGAGGCACAGATACGCAGTATTTT. Its protein is CASSVGGRGTDTQYF.

About this clone itself: Its ends do not fully match the called genes, so a read error is possible. This chain links TRBV9 with TRBJ2-2; possibly TRBD2 for D (6 bases). CDR1 is SGDLS, CDR2 YYNGEE, per germline. This CDR3 region has 15 residues. The CDR3 loop reads CASSPRGAGTGELLF. The CDR3 coding sequence is TGTGCCAGCAGCCCCCGAGGCGCGGGGACCGGGGAGCTGCTTTTT.

The gene calls are TRBV30 and TRBJ1-5; D is unresolved. Trimming took 3 bases from V and 0 from J, leaving 6 bases between them. Germline V gene sequence: CDR1 GTSNPN, CDR2 SVGIG (reference sequence). This CDR3 contains 13 residues. CDR3 coding DNA: TGTGCCTGGAGCGAGGTTAGCAATCAGCCCCAGCATTTT. This gives the protein CAWSEVSNQPQHF.

The V and J genes are TRBV19 and TRBJ2-7; 8 bases align to TRBD2. Germline trimming cut 4 bases from V and 0 bases from J; bases unmatched to any gene: 8. The length of the CDR3 is 16 residues. From germline, CDR1 is LNHDA and CDR2 SQIVND (reference sequence). CDR3 coding DNA: TGTGCCAGTAGTAAAGGTAGCGGGGCCAACTCCTACGAGCAGTACTTC. Its translation is CASSKGSGANSYEQYF.

Comments on this clone: At one end, the junction sequence differs from germline, possibly due to a read error. The chain joins TRBV5-6 to TRBJ1-3; D might be TRBD1 (5 bases). The CDR3 totals 14 residues. CDR1 and CDR2 from the germline V gene are SGHDT and YYEEEE. CDR3 nucleotide sequence: TGTGCCAGCAGCCTCGAAGGGGCGGGAAGCACCATATATTTT. Translation gives CASSLEGAGSTIYF.

V and J are TRBV15 and TRBJ2-7, with 12 positions matching TRBD2. Germline V CDR1 and CDR2: LNHNV, YYDKDF (reference sequence). Trimming removed 1 base from V and 4 bases from J; junction bases left unmatched: 5. The CDR3 has 16 amino acids. CDR3 protein: CATSRGRGLAGYEQYF. The DNA of the CDR3 is TGTGCCACCAGCAGAGGACGGGGACTAGCGGGTTACGAGCAGTACTTC.

The chain couples TRBV6-1 to TRBJ2-7; 10 nucleotides line up with TRBD2. The CDR3 consists of 13 residues. Germline loops: CDR1 MNHNS, CDR2 SASEGT. Trimming removed 7 bases from V and 4 bases from J; junction bases left unmatched: 4. The DNA of the CDR3 is TGTGCCAGCACCCCAGCGGGAGGGTACGAGCAGTACTTC. This sequence encodes CASTPAGGYEQYF.

J is TRBJ2-2 and V is TRBV7-2; D is uncertain. Germline lookup yields CDR1 SGHTA and CDR2 FQGNSA. This CDR3 has 15 residues. Trimming removed 3 bases from V and 5 bases from J, with 13 bases in between. CDR3 nucleotide sequence: TGTGCCAGCAGCTTGGGCCGCATCGGGACCGGGGAGCTGTTTTTT. Its translation is CASSLGRIGTGELFF.

CDR3 DNA: TGTGCCAGCAGCCTGGGACGGGGGCACGGAAACACCATATATTTT. The encoded protein is CASSLGRGHGNTIYF. The chain recombines TRBV28 with TRBJ1-3; weak D call: TRBD1 (6 bases). V was shortened by 6 bases and J by 4 bases, with 16 bases between the two germline ends. This CDR3 is 15 amino acids long. Germline assignment: CDR1 MDHEN and CDR2 SYDVKM. The variable domain in full, with the rest retrieved from reference TRBV28 and TRBJ1-3, is DVKVTQSSRYLVKRTGEKVFLECVQDMDHENMFWYRQDPGLGLRLIYFSYDVKMKEKGDIPEGYSVSREKKERFSLILESASTNQTSMYLCASSLGRGHGNTIYFGEGSWLTVV.

The CDR3 loop reads CATLRGTGNQPQHF. DNA for the CDR3: TGTGCCACCCTTAGGGGGACAGGCAATCAGCCCCAGCATTTT. This chain links TRBV19 with TRBJ1-5; 7 bases agree with TRBD1. V shed 10 bases, J shed 2 bases, and the junction held 8 bases outside the gene matches. The CDR3 spans 14 residues. Germline assignment: CDR1 LNHDA and CDR2 SQIVND (reference sequence).

CDR3 sequence reads: CASSLELATWETQYF. CDR3 sequence (DNA): TGCGCCAGCAGCTTGGAGTTAGCGACTTGGGAGACCCAGTACTTC. V is TRBV5-1 and J is TRBJ2-5; TRBD2 might be the D (5 bases). The V end was cut by 0 bases, the J end by 5 bases, with 14 bases between. Per the germline V gene, CDR1 is SGHRS and CDR2 is YFSETQ. This CDR3 comprises 15 residues.

The CDR3 sequence is CASSQPDVNPGYTF. CDR3 nucleotide sequence: TGTGCCAGCAGCCAACCGGACGTGAATCCTGGCTACACCTTC. The chain has TRBV7-9 and TRBJ1-2; D gene ambiguous. Germline CDR1 and CDR2: SEHNR and FQNEAQ (reference sequence). The CDR3 runs 14 residues. V lost 5 bases, J lost 7 bases, and 17 bases lay in between.